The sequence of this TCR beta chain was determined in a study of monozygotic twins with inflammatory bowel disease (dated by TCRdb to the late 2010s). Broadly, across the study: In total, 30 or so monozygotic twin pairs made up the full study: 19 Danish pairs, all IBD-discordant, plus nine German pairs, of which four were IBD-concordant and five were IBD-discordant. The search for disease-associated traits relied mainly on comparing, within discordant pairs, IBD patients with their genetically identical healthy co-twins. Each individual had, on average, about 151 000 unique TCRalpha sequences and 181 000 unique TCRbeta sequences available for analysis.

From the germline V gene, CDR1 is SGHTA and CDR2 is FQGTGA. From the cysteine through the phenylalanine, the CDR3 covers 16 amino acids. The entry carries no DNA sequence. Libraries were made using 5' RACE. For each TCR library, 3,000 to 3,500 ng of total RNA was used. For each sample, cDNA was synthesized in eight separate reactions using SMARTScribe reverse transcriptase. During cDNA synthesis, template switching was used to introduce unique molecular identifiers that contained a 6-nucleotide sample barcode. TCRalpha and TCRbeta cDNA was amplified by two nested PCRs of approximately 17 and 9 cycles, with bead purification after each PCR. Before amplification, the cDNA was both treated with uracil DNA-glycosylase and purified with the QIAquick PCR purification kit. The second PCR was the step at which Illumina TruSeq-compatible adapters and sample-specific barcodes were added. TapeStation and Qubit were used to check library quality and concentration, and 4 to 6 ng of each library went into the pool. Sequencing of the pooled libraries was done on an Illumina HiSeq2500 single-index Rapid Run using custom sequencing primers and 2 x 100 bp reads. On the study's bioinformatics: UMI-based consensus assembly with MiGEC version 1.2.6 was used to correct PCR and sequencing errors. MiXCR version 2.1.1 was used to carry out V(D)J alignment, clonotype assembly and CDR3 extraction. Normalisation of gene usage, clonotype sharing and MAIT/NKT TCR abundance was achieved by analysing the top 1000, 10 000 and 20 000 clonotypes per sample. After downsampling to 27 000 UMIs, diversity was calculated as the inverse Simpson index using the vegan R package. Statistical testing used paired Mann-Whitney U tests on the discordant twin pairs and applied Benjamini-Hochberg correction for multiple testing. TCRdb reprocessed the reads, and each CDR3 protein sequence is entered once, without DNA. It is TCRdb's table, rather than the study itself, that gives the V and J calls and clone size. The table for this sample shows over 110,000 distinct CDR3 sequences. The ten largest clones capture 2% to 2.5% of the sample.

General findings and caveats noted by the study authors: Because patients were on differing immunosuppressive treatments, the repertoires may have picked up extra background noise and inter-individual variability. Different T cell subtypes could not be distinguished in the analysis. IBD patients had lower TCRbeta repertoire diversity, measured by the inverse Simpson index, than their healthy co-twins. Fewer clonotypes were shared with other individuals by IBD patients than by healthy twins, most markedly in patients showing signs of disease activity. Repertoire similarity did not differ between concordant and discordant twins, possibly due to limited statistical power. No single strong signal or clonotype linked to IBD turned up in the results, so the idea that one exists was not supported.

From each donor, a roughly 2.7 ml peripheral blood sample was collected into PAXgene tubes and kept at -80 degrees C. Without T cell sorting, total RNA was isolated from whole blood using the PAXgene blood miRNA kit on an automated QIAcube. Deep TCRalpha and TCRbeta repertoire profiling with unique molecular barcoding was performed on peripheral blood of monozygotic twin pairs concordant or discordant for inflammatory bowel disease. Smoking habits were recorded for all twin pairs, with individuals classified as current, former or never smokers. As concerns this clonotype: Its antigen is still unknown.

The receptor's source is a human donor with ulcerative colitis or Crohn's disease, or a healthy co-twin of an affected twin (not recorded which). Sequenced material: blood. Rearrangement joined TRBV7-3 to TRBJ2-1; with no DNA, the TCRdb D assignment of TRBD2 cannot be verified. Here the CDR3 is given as CASSKTSAGSGNEQFF.